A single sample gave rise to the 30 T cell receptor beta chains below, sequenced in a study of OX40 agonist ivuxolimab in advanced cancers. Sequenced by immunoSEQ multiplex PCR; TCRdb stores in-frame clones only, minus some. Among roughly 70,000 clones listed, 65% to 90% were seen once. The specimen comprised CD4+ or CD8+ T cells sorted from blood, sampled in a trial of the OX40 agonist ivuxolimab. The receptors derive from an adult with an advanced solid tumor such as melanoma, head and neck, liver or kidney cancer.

DNA for the CDR3: TGTGCCAGCAGTGCGCCCGGGACAGGGGCCTATGGCTACACCTTC. Translated, it gives CASSAPGTGAYGYTF. The chain links TRBV28 to TRBJ1-2; 10 bases map to TRBD1. The germline gives CDR1 MDHEN, CDR2 SYDVKM. Losses at the gene ends were 5 bases for V and 4 bases for J; bases not matched to a gene: 7. The CDR3 length is 15 residues.

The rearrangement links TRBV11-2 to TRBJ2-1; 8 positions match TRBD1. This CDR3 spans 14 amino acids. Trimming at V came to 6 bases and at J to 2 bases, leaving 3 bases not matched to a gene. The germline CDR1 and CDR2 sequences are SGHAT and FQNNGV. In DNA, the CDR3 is TGTGCCAGCAGTCTACAGGGGGCCTACAATGAGCAGTTCTTC. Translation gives CASSLQGAYNEQFF.

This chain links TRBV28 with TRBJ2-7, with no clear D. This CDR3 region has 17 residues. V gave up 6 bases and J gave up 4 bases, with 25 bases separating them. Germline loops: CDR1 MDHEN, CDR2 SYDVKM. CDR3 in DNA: TGTGCCAGCAGCCGCCGTTTGGTTACTACCCGCGAGTACGAGCAGTACTTC. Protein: CASSRRLVTTREYEQYF.

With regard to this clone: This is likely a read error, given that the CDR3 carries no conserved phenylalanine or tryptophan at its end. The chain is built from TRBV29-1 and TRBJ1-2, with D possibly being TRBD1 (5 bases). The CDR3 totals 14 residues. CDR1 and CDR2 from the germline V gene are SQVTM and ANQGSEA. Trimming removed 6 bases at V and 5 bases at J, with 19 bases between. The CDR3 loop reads CSVDLRQNLYGYTL. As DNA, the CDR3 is TGCAGCGTGGACCTTAGACAGAATCTTTATGGCTACACCCTC.

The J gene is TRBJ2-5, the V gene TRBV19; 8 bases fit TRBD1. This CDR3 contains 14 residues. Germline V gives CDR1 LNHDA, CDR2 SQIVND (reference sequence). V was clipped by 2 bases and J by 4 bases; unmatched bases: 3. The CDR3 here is CASSIPGGRETQYF. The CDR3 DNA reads TGTGCCAGTAGTATACCAGGGGGCAGAGAGACCCAGTACTTC.

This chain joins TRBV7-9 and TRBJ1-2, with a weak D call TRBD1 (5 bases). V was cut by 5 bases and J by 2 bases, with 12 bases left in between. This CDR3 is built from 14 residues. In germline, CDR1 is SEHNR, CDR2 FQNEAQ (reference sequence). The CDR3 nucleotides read TGTGCCAGCAGCGGAAAAGGACAAAACTATGGCTACACCTTC. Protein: CASSGKGQNYGYTF.

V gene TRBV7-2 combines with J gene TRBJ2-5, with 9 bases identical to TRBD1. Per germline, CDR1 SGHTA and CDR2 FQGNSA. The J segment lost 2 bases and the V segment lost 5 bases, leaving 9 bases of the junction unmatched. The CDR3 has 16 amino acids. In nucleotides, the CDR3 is TGTGCCAGCAGCCCCTTGGGACAGGGTACGCAAGAGACCCAGTACTTC. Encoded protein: CASSPLGQGTQETQYF.

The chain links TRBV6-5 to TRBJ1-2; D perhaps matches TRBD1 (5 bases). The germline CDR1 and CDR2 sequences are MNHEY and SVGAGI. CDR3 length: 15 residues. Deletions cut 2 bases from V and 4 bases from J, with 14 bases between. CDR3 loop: CASSYEAGPTYGYTF. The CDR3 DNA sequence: TGTGCCAGCAGTTACGAGGCAGGGCCTACCTATGGCTACACCTTC.

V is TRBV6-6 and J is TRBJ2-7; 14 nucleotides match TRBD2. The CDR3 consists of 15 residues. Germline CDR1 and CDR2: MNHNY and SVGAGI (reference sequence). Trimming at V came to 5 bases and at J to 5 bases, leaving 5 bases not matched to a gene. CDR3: CASSPRLAGGNEQYF. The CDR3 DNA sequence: TGTGCCAGCAGTCCCCGACTAGCGGGAGGGAACGAGCAGTACTTC.

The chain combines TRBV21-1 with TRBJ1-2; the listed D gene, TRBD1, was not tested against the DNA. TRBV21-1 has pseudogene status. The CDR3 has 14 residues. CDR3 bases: TGTGCCAGCATTCCCGGGACAGATGGTGATGGCTACACCTTC. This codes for CASIPGTDGDGYTF.

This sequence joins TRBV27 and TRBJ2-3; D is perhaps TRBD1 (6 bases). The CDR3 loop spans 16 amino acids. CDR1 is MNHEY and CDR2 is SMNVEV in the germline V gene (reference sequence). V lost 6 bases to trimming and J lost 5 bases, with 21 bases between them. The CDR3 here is CASRGWTDPFRDTQYF. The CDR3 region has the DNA TGTGCCAGCAGGGGCTGGACAGACCCCTTCAGAGATACGCAGTATTTT.

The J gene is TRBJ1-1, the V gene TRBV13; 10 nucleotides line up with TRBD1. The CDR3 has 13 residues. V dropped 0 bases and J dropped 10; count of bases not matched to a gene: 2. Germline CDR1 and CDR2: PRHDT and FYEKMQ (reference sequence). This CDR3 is CASSLGTGGLAFF. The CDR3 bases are TGTGCCAGCAGCTTAGGGACAGGGGGCTTAGCTTTCTTT.

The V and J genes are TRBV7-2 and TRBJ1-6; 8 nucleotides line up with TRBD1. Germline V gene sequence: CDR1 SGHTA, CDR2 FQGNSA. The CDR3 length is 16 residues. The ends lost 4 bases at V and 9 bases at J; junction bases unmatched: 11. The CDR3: CASSSPVGQGSSPLHF. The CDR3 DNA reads TGTGCCAGCAGCTCACCCGTCGGACAGGGTAGTTCACCCCTCCACTTT.

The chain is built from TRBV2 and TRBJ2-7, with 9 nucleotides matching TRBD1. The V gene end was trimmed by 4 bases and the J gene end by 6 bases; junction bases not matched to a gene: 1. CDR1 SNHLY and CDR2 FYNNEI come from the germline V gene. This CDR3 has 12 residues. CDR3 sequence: CASSGTGVEQYF. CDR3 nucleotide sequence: TGTGCCAGCAGTGGGACAGGGGTCGAGCAGTACTTC.

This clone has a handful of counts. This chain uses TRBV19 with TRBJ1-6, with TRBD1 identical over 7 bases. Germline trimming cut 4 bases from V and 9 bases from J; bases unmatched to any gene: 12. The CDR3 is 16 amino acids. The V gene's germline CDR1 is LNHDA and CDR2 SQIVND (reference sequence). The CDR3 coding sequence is TGTGCCAGTAGTAGCCCGGGGGACAGCGGACGTTCACCCCTCCACTTT. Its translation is CASSSPGDSGRSPLHF.

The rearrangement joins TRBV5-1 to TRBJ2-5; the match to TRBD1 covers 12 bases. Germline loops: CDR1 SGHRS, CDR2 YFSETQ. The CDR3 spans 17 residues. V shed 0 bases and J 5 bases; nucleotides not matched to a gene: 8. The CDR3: CASSLAFGTGGSETQYF. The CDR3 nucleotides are TGCGCCAGCAGCTTGGCTTTCGGGACAGGGGGCAGCGAGACCCAGTACTTC. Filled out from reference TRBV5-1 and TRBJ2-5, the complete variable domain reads KAGVTQTPRYLIKTRGQQVTLSCSPISGHRSVSWYQQTPGQGLQFLFEYFSETQRNKGNFPGRFSGRQFSNSRSEMNVSTLELGDSALYLCASSLAFGTGGSETQYFGPGTRLLVL.

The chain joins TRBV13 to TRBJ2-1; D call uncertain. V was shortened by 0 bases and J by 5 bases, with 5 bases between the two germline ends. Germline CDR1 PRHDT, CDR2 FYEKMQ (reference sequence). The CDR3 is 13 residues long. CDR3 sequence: CASSLGLHNEQFF. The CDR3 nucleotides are TGTGCCAGCAGCTTAGGCCTCCACAATGAGCAGTTCTTC.

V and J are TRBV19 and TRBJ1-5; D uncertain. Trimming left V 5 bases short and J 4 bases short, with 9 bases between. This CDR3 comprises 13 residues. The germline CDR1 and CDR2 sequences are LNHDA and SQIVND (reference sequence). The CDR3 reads CASSPQRNQPQHF. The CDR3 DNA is TGTGCCAGTAGTCCCCAAAGGAATCAGCCCCAGCATTTT.

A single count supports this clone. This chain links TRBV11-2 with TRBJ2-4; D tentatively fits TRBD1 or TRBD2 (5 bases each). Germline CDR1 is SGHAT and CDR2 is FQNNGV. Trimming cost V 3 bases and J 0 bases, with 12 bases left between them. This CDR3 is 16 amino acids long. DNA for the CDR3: TGTGCCAGCAGCTTTTTGGTGGGGACAGCCAAAAACATTCAGTACTTC. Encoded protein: CASSFLVGTAKNIQYF. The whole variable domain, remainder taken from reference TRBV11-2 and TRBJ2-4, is EAGVAQSPRYKIIEKRQSVAFWCNPISGHATLYWYQQILGQGPKLLIQFQNNGVVDDSQLPKDRFSAERLKGVDSTLKIQPAKLEDSAVYLCASSFLVGTAKNIQYFGAGTRLSVL.

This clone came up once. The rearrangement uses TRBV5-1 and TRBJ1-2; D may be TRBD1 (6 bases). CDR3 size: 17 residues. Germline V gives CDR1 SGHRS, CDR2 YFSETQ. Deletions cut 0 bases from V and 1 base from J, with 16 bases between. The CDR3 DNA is TGCGCCAGCAGCTTGGCTGGGGGCGGTTCCCTTAACTATGGCTACACCTTC. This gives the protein CASSLAGGGSLNYGYTF.

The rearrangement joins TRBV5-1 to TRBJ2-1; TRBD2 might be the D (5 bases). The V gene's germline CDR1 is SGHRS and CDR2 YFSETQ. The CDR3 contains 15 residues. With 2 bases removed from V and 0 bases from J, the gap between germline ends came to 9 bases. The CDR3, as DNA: TGCGCCAGCAGCTTCGTCGGGAACTCCTACAATGAGCAGTTCTTC. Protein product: CASSFVGNSYNEQFF.

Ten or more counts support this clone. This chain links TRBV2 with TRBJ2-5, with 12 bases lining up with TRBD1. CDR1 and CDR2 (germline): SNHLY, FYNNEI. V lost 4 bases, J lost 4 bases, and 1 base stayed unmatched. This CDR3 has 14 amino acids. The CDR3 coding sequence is TGTGCCAGCAGTGGGGACAGGGGGCGAGAGACCCAGTACTTC. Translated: CASSGDRGRETQYF.

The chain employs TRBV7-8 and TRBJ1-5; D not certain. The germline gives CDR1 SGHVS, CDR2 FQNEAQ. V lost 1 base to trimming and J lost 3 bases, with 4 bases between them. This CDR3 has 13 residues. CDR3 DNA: TGTGCCAGCAGCTTAGGGACCAATCAGCCCCAGCATTTT. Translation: CASSLGTNQPQHF.

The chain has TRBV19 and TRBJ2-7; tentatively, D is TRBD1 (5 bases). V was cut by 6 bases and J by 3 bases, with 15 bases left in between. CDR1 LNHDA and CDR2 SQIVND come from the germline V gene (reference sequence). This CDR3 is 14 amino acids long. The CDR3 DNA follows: TGTGCCAGTAGCAAAGAACAGGTAAACTACGAGCAGTACTTC. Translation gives CASSKEQVNYEQYF.

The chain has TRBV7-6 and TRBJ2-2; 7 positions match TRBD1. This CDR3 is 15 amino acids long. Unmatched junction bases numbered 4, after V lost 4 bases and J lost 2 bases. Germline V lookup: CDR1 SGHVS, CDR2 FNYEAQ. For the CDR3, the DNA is TGTGCCAGCAGCTCGGGACAGAGAAACACCGGGGAGCTGTTTTTT. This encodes CASSSGQRNTGELFF.

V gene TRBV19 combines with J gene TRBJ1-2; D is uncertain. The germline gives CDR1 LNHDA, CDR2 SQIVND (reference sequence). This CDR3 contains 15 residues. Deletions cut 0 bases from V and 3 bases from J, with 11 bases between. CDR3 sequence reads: CASSIEEGTYYGYTF. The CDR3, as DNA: TGTGCCAGTAGTATAGAGGAGGGAACCTACTATGGCTACACCTTC.

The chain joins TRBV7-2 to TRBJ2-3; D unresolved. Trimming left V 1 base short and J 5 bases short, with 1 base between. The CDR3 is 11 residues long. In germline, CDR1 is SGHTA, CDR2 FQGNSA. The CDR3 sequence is CASSLVDTQYF. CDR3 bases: TGTGCCAGCAGCTTAGTAGATACGCAGTATTTT.

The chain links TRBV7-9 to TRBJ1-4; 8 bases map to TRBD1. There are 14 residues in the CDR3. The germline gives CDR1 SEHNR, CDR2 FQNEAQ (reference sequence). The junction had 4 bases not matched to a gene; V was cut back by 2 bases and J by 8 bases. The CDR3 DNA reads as TGTGCCAGCAGCTTACAGGGGGCGCGGGAAAAACTGTTTTTT. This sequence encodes CASSLQGAREKLFF. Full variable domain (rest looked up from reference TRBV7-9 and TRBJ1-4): DTGVSQNPRHKITKRGQNVTFRCDPISEHNRLYWYRQTLGQGPEFLTYFQNEAQLEKSRLLSDRFSAERPKGSFSTLEIQRTEQGDSAMYLCASSLQGAREKLFFGSGTQLSVL.

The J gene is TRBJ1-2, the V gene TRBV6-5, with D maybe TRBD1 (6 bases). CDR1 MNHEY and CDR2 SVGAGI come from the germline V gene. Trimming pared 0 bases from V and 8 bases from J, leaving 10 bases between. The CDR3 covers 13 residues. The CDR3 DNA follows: TGTGCCAGCAGTTACTCGGGGGGGCTCGGCTACACCTTC. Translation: CASSYSGGLGYTF.

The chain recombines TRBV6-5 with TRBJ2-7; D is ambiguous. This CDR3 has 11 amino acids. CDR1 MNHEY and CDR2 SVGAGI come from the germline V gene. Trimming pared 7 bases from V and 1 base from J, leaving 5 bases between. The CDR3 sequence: CASNLSYEQYF. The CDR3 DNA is TGTGCCAGCAACCTATCCTACGAGCAGTACTTC.